This T cell receptor (beta chain) was recorded in a study of blood T cell repertoires in COVID-19. Study information: Material from acute and convalescent COVID-19 was sourced from the United States, Italy and Spain.

Recruited during active infection, patients (from Seattle) were subsequently followed longitudinally. Original methodology: Amplification with reference gene primers provided the estimates of nucleated cell counts. The assay was immunoSEQ multiplex PCR, and TCRdb's table has in-frame clones only and misses some. V and J calls and clone size are those listed in that table; D and trimming were worked out from the DNA. The data contain about 180,000 clones, over 80% of them seen just once; the ten biggest clones take up roughly 7.2%. This TCR derives from a woman aged 40 to 49 with COVID-19, enrolled during active disease. The sample consisted of peripheral blood.

This chain's CDR3 is CASETSGSRETQYF. Here the CDR3 DNA reads TGTGCCAGCGAGACTAGCGGGAGTCGGGAGACCCAGTACTTC. The chain is built from TRBV10-3 and TRBJ2-5, with 12 bases matching TRBD2. The CDR3 loop spans 14 amino acids. Germline-derived CDR1 and CDR2 are ENHRY and SYGVKD. Losses at the gene ends were 10 bases for V and 5 bases for J; bases not matched to a gene: 8.